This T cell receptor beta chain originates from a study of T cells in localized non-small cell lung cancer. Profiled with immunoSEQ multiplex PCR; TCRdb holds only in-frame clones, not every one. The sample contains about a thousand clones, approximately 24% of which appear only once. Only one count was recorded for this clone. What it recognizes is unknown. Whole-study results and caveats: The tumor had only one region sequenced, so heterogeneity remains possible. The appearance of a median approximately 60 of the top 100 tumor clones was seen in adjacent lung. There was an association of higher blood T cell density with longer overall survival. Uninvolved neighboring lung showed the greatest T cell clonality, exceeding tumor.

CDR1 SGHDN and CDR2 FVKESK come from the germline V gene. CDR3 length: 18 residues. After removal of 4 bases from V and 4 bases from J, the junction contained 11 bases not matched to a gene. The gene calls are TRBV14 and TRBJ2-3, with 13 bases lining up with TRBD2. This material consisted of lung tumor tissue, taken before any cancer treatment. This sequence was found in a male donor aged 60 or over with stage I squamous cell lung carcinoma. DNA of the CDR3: TGTGCCAGCAGCCCCAAGACGCCCGGACTAGCGGGAGCAGATACGCAGTATTTT. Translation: CASSPKTPGLAGADTQYF.